The following is a TCR beta chain sequence with its context. What it recognizes is unknown. Clones were read by immunoSEQ multiplex PCR, and TCRdb kept only the in-frame ones, dropping some. The data hold about 350,000 clones, with around 89% observed a single time. This specimen belongs to a study of Ad26.COV2.S vaccination and SARS-CoV-2 variants. The wider study: The donor belonged to the COV1001 Ad26.COV2.S trial arm. Ad26.COV2.S was injected intramuscularly once or twice, 56 days apart. Study outcomes and limitations: Following vaccination, spike-specific CD8+ and CD4+ T cell responses reportedly exhibited substantial breadth.

The treatment is: around 19 received Ad26.COV2.S at low or high dose, single or two shots; about 5 received placebo; per-sample allocation not given. Sampling was done on day 63 after the first vaccine or placebo injection. The V gene's germline CDR1 is KGHDR and CDR2 SFDVKD. V was clipped by 6 bases and J by 8 bases, with 19 bases between them. The CDR3 runs 15 residues. J is TRBJ2-1 and V is TRBV24-1; no clear D gene. This TCR derives from a person aged 18-65 years who received the Ad26.COV2.S COVID-19 vaccine or a placebo. Sequenced here: peripheral blood, sampled in a trial of Ad26.COV2.S vaccine versus placebo. The CDR3 DNA reads TGTGCCACCAGTAATGGCGGAACAATGTGGGATGAGCAGTTCTTC. Protein: CATSNGGTMWDEQFF.